The clone carrying this T cell receptor (beta chain) has ten or more counts. Its cognate antigen is unknown. This record comes from a study of T cells after yellow fever vaccination. Study-level results: Most primary-vaccination clones reappeared after the booster (about 97% CD4, about 90% CD8).

By 5'RACE template switching, TCR cDNA was produced, with a universal primer site and UMIs added in the process. TCRdb re-analysed the 5' RACE reads in MiXCR, keeping a single row per CDR3 protein. The data show roughly 32,000 distinct CDR3 sequences, 3.5% to 5% seen once. This receptor was taken from a man aged 25 to 45 who received the YFV17D yellow fever vaccine. This specimen was CD8+ T cells sorted from PBMCs, taken 5 days after the yellow fever booster vaccination.

CDR3 sequence reads: CASSLEAGGDTQYF. The CDR3 coding sequence is TGCGCCAGCAGCTTGGAGGCGGGGGGAGATACGCAGTATTTT. The V call is TRBV5-1, the J call TRBJ2-3; 8 bases agree with TRBD2. The V gene end was trimmed by 0 bases and the J gene end by 5 bases; junction bases not matched to a gene: 2. CDR1 and CDR2 (germline): SGHRS, YFSETQ. CDR3 length equals 14 residues.